A single sample gave rise to the 17 T cell receptor beta chains below, sequenced in a study of read filtering for tumor transcriptome and immune sequencing. The library was built from approximately 400 ng RNA with molecular barcoded adaptors for alpha/delta and beta/gamma chains. TCRdb independently ran MiXCR on the reads; one entry per CDR3 protein. The data show around 26,000 distinct CDR3 sequences, approximately 14% seen once. The sample was a population of CD138-negative cells sorted from bone marrow. These receptor sequences come from a donor aged 40 or older with multiple myeloma.

This clonotype was recorded at least ten times. The V call is TRBV15, the J call TRBJ1-5, with a weak D call TRBD1 (5 bases). CDR1 and CDR2 from the germline V gene are LNHNV and YYDKDF (reference sequence). The ends were cut back, 9 bases at V and 6 bases at J, with 15 bases in the middle. The CDR3 sequence is 13 residues long. CDR3 region: CATSWQGSQPQHF. In DNA form, the CDR3 reads TGTGCCACTTCGTGGCAGGGCAGTCAGCCCCAGCATTTT.

The chain joins TRBV6-5 to TRBJ2-5, with 8 bases fitting TRBD2. The CDR3 spans 17 residues. The germline V gene has CDR1 MNHEY and CDR2 SVGAGI. The trim removed 5 bases at V and 2 bases at J, leaving 13 bases unmatched. CDR3 loop: CASSPRPASGFQETQYF. CDR3 nucleotide sequence: TGTGCCAGCAGTCCAAGACCCGCTAGCGGGTTTCAAGAGACCCAGTACTTC.

This clonotype was detected many times. V gene TRBV15 combines with J gene TRBJ2-2; D is ambiguous. The CDR3 extends over 14 amino acids. V was trimmed by 2 bases and J by 2 bases, leaving 6 bases between them. Germline V lookup: CDR1 LNHNV, CDR2 YYDKDF (reference sequence). CDR3 DNA sequence: TGTGCCACCAGCAGAAAGGGTAACACCGGGGAGCTGTTTTTT. Protein: CATSRKGNTGELFF. Drawing the rest from reference TRBV15 and TRBJ2-2, the complete variable domain is DAMVIQNPRYQVTQFGKPVTLSCSQTLNHNVMYWYQQKSSQAPKLLFHYYDKDFNNEADTPDNFQSRRPNTSFCFLDIRSPGLGDTAMYLCATSRKGNTGELFFGEGSRLTVL.

In this sample, this clonotype turned up many times. This chain uses TRBV28 with TRBJ2-7; 7 bases fit TRBD2. From germline, CDR1 is MDHEN and CDR2 SYDVKM. The CDR3 consists of 15 residues. V dropped 8 bases and J dropped 4; count of bases not matched to a gene: 14. The CDR3 DNA sequence: TGTGCCAGCGAACCCGGGTCGGGGGAGGGTTACGAGCAGTACTTC. It translates to CASEPGSGEGYEQYF.

This clonotype appeared many times. The rearrangement joins TRBV6-5 to TRBJ2-7; no firm D call. Germline CDR1 and CDR2: MNHEY and SVGAGI. Between the trimmed V and J ends, which lost 5 bases and 0 bases, there was a span of 8 bases. The CDR3 is 13 amino acids. CDR3 nucleotides: TGTGCCAGCAGTAACGCTGACTCCTACGAGCAGTACTTC. Its translation is CASSNADSYEQYF.

This clonotype was observed many times. The rearrangement joins TRBV25-1 to TRBJ2-7; a weak D match, TRBD1 (7 bases). Germline assignment: CDR1 MGHDK and CDR2 SYGVNS. CDR3 size: 15 residues. Trimming took off 2 bases at V and 0 bases at J, with 11 bases between the two ends. CDR3 DNA sequence: TGTGCCAGCAGTGAAGGAGGGACAGCCTCCTACGAGCAGTACTTC. Residues: CASSEGGTASYEQYF.

This clonotype was seen many times. This sequence joins TRBV5-6 and TRBJ2-6; no firm D call. V was clipped by 5 bases and J by 4 bases, with 13 bases between them. The CDR3 runs to 15 residues. Germline V gene data show CDR1 as SGHDT and CDR2 as YYEEEE. The CDR3 reads CASSFKGGGANVLTF. CDR3 in DNA: TGTGCCAGCAGTTTCAAGGGTGGAGGGGCCAACGTCCTGACTTTC.

Worth noting for this clonotype: A much larger clonotype is one base distant, so this may be a read error. V and J are TRBV6-2 or TRBV6-3 and TRBJ2-5; TRBD2 matches at 7 bases. Germline lookup yields CDR1 MNHEY and CDR2 SVGEGT. V gave up 2 bases and J gave up 7 bases; unmatched junction bases: 28. The CDR3 has 21 residues. CDR3: CASSYGAPLFVLARPGVTQYF. DNA for the CDR3: TGTGCCAGCAGTTACGGCGCCCCCTTATTCGTACTAGCGCGACCCGGGGTGACCCAGTACTTC.

The chain couples TRBV5-1 to TRBJ2-7, with D tentatively TRBD1 or TRBD2 (5 bases each). Trimming cost V 2 bases and J 3 bases, with 12 bases left between them. In germline, CDR1 is SGHRS, CDR2 YFSETQ. The CDR3 extends over 14 amino acids. Written as DNA, the CDR3 is TGCGCCAGCAGCTTTCGGGACGCCTTCTACGAGCAGTACTTC. As protein: CASSFRDAFYEQYF.

This clonotype was detected many times. The chain links TRBV30 to TRBJ1-5; D is unresolved. The CDR3 extends over 13 amino acids. Trimming removed 2 bases at V and 5 bases at J, with 10 bases between. Germline values: CDR1 GTSNPN, CDR2 SVGIG (reference sequence). The CDR3: CAWSPGFDQPQHF. As DNA, the CDR3 is TGTGCCTGGAGTCCAGGATTCGATCAGCCCCAGCATTTT.

Many counts were recorded for this clonotype. This chain joins TRBV28 and TRBJ2-7, with unresolved D. The length of the CDR3 is 12 residues. The V gene's germline CDR1 is MDHEN and CDR2 SYDVKM. Trimming pared 5 bases from V and 6 bases from J, leaving 11 bases between. The CDR3 DNA reads TGTGCCAGCAGTCCCCAAAAGGGCGAGCAGTACTTC. Its protein is CASSPQKGEQYF.

This clonotype has only a few counts. The chain has TRBV27 and TRBJ2-3, with TRBD2 as a possible D gene (5 bases). V lost 6 bases and J 1 base, leaving 11 bases between the germline ends. CDR3 length: 14 amino acids. Germline V gives CDR1 MNHEY, CDR2 SMNVEV (reference sequence). The CDR3, as DNA: TGTGCCAGCAGCAACCTAGCCCGCACAGATACGCAGTATTTT. This sequence encodes CASSNLARTDTQYF.

This rearrangement joins TRBV7-3 to TRBJ2-2; no clear D. The CDR3 sequence is 14 residues long. Trimming removed 2 bases at V and 3 bases at J, with 7 bases between. CDR1 and CDR2 (germline): SGHTA, FQGTGA. CDR3 region: CASSLGQYTGELFF. Written as DNA, the CDR3 is TGTGCCAGCAGCTTAGGGCAGTACACCGGGGAGCTGTTTTTT.

This clonotype was picked up many times. The conserved final phenylalanine or tryptophan is absent from the CDR3, which likely points to a read error. The V gene is TRBV19, the J gene TRBJ1-2, with D hard to call. From germline, CDR1 is LNHDA and CDR2 SQIVND (reference sequence). V was clipped by 6 bases and J by 5 bases, with 16 bases between them. This CDR3 comprises 14 residues. The CDR3 reads CASRSLGSHYGYTL. DNA for the CDR3: TGTGCCAGTAGATCCCTGGGAAGTCATTATGGCTACACCCTC.

This clonotype has a count of ten or more. The chain carries TRBV21-1 and TRBJ1-5; TRBD1 reflects the table's D call only, with no check against the DNA. TRBV21-1 counts as a pseudogene. CDR3 length: 16 amino acids. CDR3 nucleotides: TGTGCCAGCAGCACCTTGACAGGGTGGAGCAATCAGCCCCAGCATTTT. This encodes CASSTLTGWSNQPQHF.

Concerning this clonotype: A junction end diverges from the germline sequence, so it may reflect a read error. V usage is TRBV7-2 and J usage is TRBJ2-7; D not certain. With the DNA end fitting TRBJ2-1 better, the J assignment may be wrong. The CDR3 length is 13 residues. CDR1 SGHTA and CDR2 FQGNSA come from the germline V gene. Here the CDR3 reads CARSISIAHEQFF. The CDR3 DNA is TGTGCCCGCAGCATAAGTATCGCCCACGAGCAGTTCTTC.

By its share, this clonotype is medium-sized (0.01 to 0.1%). Written as DNA, the CDR3 is TGTGCCACCAGTGATCTCTACCAGCAGAATGAGCAGTTCTTC. Translated: CATSDLYQQNEQFF. The genes are TRBV24-1 and TRBJ2-1; D is undetermined. The CDR3 loop spans 14 amino acids. The V and J ends lost 3 bases and 7 bases respectively, with 12 bases between them. The germline gives CDR1 KGHDR, CDR2 SFDVKD.